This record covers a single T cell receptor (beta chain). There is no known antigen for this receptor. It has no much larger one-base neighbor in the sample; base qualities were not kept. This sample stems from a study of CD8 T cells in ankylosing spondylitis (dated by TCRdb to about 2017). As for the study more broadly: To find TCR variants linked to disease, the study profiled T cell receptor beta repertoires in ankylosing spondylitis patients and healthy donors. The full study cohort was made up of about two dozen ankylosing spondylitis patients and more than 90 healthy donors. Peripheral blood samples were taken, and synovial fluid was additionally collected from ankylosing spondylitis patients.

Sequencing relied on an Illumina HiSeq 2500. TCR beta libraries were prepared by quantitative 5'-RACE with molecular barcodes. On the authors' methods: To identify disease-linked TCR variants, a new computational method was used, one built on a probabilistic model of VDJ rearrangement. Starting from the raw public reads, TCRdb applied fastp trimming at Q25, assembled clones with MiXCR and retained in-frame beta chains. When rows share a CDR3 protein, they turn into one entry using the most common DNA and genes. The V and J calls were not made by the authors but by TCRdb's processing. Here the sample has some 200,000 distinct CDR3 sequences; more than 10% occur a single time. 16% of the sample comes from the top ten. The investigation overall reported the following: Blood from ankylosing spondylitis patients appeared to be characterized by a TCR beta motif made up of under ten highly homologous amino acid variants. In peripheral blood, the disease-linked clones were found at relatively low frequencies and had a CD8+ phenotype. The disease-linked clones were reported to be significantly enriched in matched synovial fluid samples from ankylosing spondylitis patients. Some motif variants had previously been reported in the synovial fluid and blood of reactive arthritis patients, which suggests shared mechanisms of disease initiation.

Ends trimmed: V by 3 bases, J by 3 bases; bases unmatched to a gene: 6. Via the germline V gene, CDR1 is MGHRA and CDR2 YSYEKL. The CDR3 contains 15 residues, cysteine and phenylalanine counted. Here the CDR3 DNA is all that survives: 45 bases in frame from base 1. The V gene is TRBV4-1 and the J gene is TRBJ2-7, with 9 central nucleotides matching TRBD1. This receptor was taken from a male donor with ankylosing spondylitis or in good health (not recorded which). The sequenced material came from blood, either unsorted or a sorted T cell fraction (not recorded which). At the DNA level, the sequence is TGCGCCAGCAGCCACGTACAGGGGGCTATCTACGAGCAGTACTTC. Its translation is CASSHVQGAIYEQYF.